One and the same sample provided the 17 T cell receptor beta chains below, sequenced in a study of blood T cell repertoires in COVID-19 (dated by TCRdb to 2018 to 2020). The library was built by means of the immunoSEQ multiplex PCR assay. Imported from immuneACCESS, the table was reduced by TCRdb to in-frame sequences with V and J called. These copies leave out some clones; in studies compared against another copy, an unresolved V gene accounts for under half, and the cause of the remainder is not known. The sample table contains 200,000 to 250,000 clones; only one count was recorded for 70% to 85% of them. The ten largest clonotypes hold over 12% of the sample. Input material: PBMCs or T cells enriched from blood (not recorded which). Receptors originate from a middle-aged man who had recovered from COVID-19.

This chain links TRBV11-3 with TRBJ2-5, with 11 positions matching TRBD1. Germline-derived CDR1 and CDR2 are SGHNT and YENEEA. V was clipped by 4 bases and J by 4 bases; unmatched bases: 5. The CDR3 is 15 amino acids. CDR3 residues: CASSSRTGGGETQYF. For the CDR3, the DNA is TGTGCCAGCAGCTCCCGGACAGGGGGCGGAGAGACCCAGTACTTC.

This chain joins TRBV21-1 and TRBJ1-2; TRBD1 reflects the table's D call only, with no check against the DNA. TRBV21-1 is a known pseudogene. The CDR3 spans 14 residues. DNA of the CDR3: TGTGCCAGCAGCAGCCCGGGACAGGGTTTTGGCTACACCTTC. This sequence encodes CASSSPGQGFGYTF.

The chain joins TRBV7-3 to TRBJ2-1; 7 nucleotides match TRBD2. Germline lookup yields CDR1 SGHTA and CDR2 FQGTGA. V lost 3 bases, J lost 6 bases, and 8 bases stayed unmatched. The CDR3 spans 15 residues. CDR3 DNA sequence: TGTGCCAGCAGCTTGACGAGCGGGGTCGGCAATGAGCAGTTCTTC. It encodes CASSLTSGVGNEQFF.

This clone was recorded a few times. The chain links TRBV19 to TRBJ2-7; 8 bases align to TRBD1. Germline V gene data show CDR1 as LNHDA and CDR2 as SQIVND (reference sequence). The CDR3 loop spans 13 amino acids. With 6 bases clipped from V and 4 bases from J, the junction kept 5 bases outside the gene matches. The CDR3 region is CASRQGGSYEQYF. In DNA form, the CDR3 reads TGTGCCAGTAGACAGGGGGGCTCGTACGAGCAGTACTTC.

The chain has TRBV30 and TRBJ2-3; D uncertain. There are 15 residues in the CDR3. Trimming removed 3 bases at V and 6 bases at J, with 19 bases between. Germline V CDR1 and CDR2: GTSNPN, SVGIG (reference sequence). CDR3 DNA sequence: TGTGCCTGGAGCCTACTGCGAGGAGAGGCGGATACGCAGTATTTT. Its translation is CAWSLLRGEADTQYF.

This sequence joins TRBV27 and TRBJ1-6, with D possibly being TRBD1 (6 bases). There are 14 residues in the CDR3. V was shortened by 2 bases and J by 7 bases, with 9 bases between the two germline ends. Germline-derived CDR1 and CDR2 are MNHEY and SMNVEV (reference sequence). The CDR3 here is CASSLTQGNSPLHF. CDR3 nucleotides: TGTGCCAGCAGTTTAACACAGGGCAATTCACCCCTCCACTTT.

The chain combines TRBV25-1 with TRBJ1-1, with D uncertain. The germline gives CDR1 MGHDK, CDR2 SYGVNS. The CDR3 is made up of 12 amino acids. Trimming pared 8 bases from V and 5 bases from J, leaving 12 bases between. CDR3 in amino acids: CASRVGRTEAFF. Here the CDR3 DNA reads TGTGCCAGCCGGGTAGGGAGAACTGAAGCTTTCTTT.

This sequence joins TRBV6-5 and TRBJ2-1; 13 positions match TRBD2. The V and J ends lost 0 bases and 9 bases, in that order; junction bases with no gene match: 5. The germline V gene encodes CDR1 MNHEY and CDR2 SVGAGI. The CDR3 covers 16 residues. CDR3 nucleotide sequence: TGTGCCAGCAGTTACTCACTAGCGGGGGGGCGTGGTGAGCAGTTCTTC. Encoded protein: CASSYSLAGGRGEQFF.

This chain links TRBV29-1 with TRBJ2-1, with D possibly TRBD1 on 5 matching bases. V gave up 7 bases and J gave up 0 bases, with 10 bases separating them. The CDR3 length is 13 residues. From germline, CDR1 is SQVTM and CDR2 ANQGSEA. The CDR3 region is CSGAGFSYNEQFF. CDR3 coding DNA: TGCAGCGGAGCAGGGTTCTCCTACAATGAGCAGTTCTTC.

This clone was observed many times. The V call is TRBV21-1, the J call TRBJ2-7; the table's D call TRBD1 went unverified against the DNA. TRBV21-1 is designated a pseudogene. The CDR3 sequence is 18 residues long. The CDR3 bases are TGTGCCAGCACCCCGCCAGGACAGGGGCAGGGGGGAACCTACGAGCAGTACTTC. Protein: CASTPPGQGQGGTYEQYF.

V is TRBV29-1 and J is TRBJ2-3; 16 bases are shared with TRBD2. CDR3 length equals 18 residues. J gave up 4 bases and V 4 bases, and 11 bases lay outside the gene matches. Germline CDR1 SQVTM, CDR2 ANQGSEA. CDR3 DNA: TGCAGCGTTGCGGGAGGGACTAGCGGGAGGGCCATAGCAGATACGCAGTATTTT. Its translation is CSVAGGTSGRAIADTQYF.

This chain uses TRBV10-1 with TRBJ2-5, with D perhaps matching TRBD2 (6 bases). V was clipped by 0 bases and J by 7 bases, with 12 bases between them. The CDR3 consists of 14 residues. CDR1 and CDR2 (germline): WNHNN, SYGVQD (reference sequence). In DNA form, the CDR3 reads TGCGCCAGCAGTGAGTCAACGGGGGAAGGGACCCAGTACTTC. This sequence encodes CASSESTGEGTQYF.

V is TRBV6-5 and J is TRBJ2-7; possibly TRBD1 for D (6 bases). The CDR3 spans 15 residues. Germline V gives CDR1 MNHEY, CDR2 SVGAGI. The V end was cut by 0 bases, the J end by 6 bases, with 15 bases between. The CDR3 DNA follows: TGTGCCAGCAGTTACTCGTTAGGGGGTGGAGGCGAGCAGTACTTC. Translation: CASSYSLGGGGEQYF.

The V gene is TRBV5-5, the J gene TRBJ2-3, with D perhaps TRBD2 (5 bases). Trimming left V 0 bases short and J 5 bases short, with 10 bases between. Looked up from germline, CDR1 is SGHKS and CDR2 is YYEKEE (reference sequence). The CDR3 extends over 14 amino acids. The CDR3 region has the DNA TGTGCCAGCAGCTTGGGGGAGATGGAAGATACGCAGTATTTT. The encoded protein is CASSLGEMEDTQYF.

CDR3 sequence: CASSLSTTNEKLFF. The DNA of the CDR3 is TGTGCCAGCAGTTTATCTACAACTAATGAAAAACTGTTTTTT. This rearrangement joins TRBV27 to TRBJ1-4, with D uncertain. Germline V gives CDR1 MNHEY, CDR2 SMNVEV (reference sequence). Trimming left V 0 bases short and J 0 bases short, with 2 bases between. There are 14 residues in the CDR3.

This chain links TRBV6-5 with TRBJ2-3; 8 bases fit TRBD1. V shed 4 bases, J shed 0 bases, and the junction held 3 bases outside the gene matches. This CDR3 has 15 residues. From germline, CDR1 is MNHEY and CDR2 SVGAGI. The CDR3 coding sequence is TGTGCCAGCAGTTGGACAGGGAGTAGCACAGATACGCAGTATTTT. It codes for CASSWTGSSTDTQYF.

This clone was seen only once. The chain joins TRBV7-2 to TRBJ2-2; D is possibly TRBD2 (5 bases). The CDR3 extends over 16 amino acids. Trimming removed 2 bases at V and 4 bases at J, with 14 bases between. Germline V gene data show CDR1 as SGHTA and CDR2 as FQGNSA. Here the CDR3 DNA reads TGTGCCAGCAGCTTATTTGCGGGTGTTGGCACCGGGGAGCTGTTTTTT. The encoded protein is CASSLFAGVGTGELFF.